This T cell receptor (beta chain) appears in the sequencing data of a study of shared clonotypes between healthy human individuals. The study enrolled healthy HIV-negative adults without recent acute infections or vaccinations as donors. Everyone who donated was a Caucasian adult who lived in Nashville, Tennessee. Division of CD4+ cells produced a CD45RA+ naive subset and a CD45RA-negative memory subset. Data came from immunoSEQ multiplex PCR; TCRdb stores just in-frame clones and leaves some out. Among 850,000 to 1,200,000 clones listed, about 75% were seen once. CDR1 and CDR2 from the germline V gene are SGHNT and YYREEE (reference sequence). This CDR3 contains 17 residues. The ends lost 0 bases at V and 2 bases at J; junction bases unmatched: 8.

This chain uses TRBV5-4 with TRBJ2-3; 8 bases line up with TRBD2. Sequencing input: memory CD4+ T cells sorted from blood. The subset: CD45RA-negative fraction. This clonotype originated in a man aged 18 to 30 in good health. As DNA, the CDR3 is TGTGCCAGCAGCTTGGGGAGGGCGGGAGGTTCCACAGATACGCAGTATTTT. Encoded protein: CASSLGRAGGSTDTQYF.